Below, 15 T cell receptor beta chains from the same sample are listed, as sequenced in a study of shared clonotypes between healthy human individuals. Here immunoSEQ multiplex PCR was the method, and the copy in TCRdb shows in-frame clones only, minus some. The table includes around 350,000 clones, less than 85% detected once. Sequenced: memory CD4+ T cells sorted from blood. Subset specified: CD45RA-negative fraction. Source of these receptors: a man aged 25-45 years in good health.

As DNA, the CDR3 is TGCGCCAGCAGCTTGGGGCAGGGATCCACAGATACGCAGTATTTT. Residues: CASSLGQGSTDTQYF. This rearrangement joins TRBV5-1 to TRBJ2-3; D possibly corresponds to TRBD1 (5 bases). V was clipped by 0 bases and J by 2 bases, with 10 bases between them. This CDR3 is 15 amino acids long. Germline values: CDR1 SGHRS, CDR2 YFSETQ. Supplemented by reference TRBV5-1 and TRBJ2-3, the full variable domain reads KAGVTQTPRYLIKTRGQQVTLSCSPISGHRSVSWYQQTPGQGLQFLFEYFSETQRNKGNFPGRFSGRQFSNSRSEMNVSTLELGDSALYLCASSLGQGSTDTQYFGPGTRLTVL.

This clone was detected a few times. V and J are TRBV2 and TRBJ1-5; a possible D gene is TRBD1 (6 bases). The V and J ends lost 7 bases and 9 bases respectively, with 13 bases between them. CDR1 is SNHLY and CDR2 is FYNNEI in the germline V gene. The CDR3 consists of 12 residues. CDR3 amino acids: CASNGGGGPQHF. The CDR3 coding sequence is TGTGCCAGCAACGGGGGAGGGGGGCCCCAGCATTTT.

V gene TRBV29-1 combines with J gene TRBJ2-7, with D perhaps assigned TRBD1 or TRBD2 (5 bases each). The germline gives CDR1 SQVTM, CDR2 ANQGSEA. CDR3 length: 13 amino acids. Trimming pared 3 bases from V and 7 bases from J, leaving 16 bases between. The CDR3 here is CSVDRDAGGEQYF. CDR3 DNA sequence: TGCAGCGTTGATCGGGACGCTGGCGGGGAGCAGTACTTC.

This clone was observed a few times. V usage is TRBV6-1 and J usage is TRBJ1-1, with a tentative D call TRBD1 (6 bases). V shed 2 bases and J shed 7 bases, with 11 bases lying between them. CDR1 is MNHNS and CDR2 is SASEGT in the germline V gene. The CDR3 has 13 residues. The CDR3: CASSEFAQGEAFF. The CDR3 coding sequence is TGTGCCAGCAGTGAATTCGCACAGGGTGAAGCTTTCTTT.

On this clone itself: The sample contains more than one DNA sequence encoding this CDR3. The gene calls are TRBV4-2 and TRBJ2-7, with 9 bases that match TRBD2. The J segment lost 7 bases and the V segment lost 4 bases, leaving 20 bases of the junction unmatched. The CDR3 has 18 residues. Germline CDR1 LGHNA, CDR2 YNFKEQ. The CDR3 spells CASSRQSDRAGGPGEQYF. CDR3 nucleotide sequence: TGTGCCAGCAGCCGTCAGAGTGATCGGGCGGGAGGGCCAGGGGAGCAGTACTTC.

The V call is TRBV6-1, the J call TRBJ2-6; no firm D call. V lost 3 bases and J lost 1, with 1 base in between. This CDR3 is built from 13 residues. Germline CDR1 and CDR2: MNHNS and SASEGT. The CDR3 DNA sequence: TGTGCCAGCAGTGAGTCTGGGGCCAACGTCCTGACTTTC. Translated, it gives CASSESGANVLTF.

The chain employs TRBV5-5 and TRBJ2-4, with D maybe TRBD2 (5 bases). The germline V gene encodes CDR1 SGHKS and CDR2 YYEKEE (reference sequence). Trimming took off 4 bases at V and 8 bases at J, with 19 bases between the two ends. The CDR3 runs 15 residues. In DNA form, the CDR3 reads TGTGCCAGCAGCCCAACCGGGTTCCCCGGGGACATTCAGTACTTC. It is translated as CASSPTGFPGDIQYF. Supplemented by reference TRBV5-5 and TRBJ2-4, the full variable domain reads DAGVTQSPTHLIKTRGQQVTLRCSPISGHKSVSWYQQVLGQGPQFIFQYYEKEERGRGNFPDRFSARQFPNYSSELNVNALLLGDSALYLCASSPTGFPGDIQYFGAGTRLSVL.

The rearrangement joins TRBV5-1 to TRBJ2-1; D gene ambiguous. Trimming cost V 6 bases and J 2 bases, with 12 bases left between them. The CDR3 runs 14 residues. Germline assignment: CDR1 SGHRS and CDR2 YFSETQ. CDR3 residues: CASKLTFTYNEQFF. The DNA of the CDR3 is TGCGCCAGCAAGCTAACCTTTACCTACAATGAGCAGTTCTTC.

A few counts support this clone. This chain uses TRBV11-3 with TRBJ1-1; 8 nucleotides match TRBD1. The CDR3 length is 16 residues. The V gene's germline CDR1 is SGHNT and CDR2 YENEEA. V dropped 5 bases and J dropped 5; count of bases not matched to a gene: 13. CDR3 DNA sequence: TGTGCCAGCAGCCTGACCTCAGGGGGCGCGGGGACTGAAGCTTTCTTT. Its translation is CASSLTSGGAGTEAFF. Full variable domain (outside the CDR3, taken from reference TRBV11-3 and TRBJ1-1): EAGVVQSPRYKIIEKKQPVAFWCNPISGHNTLYWYLQNLGQGPELLIRYENEEAVDDSQLPKDRFSAERLKGVDSTLKIQPAELGDSAVYLCASSLTSGGAGTEAFFGQGTRLTVV.

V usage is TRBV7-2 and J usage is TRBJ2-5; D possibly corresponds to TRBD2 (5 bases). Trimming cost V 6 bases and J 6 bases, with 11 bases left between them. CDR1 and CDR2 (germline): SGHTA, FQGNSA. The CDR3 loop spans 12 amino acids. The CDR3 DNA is TGTGCCAGCAGTGGACTTACCAAGACCCAGTACTTC. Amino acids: CASSGLTKTQYF.

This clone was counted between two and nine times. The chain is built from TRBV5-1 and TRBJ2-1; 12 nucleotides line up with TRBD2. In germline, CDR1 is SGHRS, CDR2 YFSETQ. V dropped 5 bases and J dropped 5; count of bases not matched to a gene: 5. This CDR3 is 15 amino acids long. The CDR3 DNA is TGCGCCAGCAGTAAACTAGCGGGAGGCAACAATGAGCAGTTCTTC. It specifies CASSKLAGGNNEQFF.

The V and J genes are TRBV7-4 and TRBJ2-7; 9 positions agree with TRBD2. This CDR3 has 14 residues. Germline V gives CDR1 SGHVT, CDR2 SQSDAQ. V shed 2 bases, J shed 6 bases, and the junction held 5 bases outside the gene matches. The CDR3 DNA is TGTGCCAGCAGCTTAATCGGACTAGCGACCGAGCAGTACTTC. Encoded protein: CASSLIGLATEQYF.

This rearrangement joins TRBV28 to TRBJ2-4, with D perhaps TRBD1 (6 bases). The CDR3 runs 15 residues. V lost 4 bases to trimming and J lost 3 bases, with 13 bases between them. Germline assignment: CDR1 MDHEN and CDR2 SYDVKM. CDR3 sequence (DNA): TGTGCCAGCAGTTCCTCCGGGACACTCAAAAACATTCAGTACTTC. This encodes CASSSSGTLKNIQYF.

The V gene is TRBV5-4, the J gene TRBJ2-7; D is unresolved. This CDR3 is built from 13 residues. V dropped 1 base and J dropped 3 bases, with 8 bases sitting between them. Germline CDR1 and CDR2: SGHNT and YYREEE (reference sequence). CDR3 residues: CASSLRGNYEQYF. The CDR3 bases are TGTGCCAGCAGCTTGCGTGGCAACTACGAGCAGTACTTC.

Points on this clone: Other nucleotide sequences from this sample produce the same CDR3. CDR3 residues: CASSYSGGGETQYF. CDR3 nucleotide sequence: TGTGCCAGCAGTTACTCGGGGGGCGGAGAGACCCAGTACTTC. This chain uses TRBV6-5 with TRBJ2-5; D assignment may be TRBD1 or TRBD2 (6 bases each). CDR1 MNHEY and CDR2 SVGAGI come from the germline V gene. This CDR3 region has 14 residues. V dropped 0 bases and J dropped 4 bases, with 9 bases sitting between them.